This T cell receptor beta chain was recorded in a study of TIL therapy for anti-PD-1-resistant metastatic lung cancer. Details on this clone: The antigen is unknown.

V lost 4 bases to trimming and J lost 8 bases, with 10 bases between them. From germline, CDR1 is SGHRS and CDR2 YFSETQ. The length of the CDR3 is 12 residues. Time point here: pre-treatment sample, taken before nivolumab and TIL therapy. Pleural nodules or supraclavicular lymph nodes made up most of the excised metastases sampled. Study-level findings and limits: Compared with baseline intratumoral T cells, expanded TIL cultures were more clonal and less diverse (about 5.8% vs 31%).

The immunoSEQ assay was v3. Sequencing depth was some 2 million read pairs for survey level, roughly 4.5-6 million for deep. Clones were sequenced by immunoSEQ multiplex PCR, and TCRdb holds only the in-frame ones, with some missing. The sample holds approximately 97,000 clones, 65% seen once. This chain uses TRBV5-1 with TRBJ2-1; D not certain. The sequence came from a person aged 25 to 85 with non-small cell lung cancer. This material consisted of tumor tissue, taken at baseline. The CDR3 bases are TGCGCCAGCAGCCACGGGTCCCATGAGCAGTTCTTC. Residues: CASSHGSHEQFF.